The rows below give T cell receptor beta chains drawn from one sample of a study of Ad26.COV2.S vaccination and SARS-CoV-2 variants. Measured with immunoSEQ multiplex PCR; TCRdb has only the in-frame clones, and not every one. This table has 350,000 to 450,000 clones, roughly nine tenths appearing once. Source: peripheral blood, taken after recovery from COVID-19. The receptor set was obtained from a human donor who had recovered from COVID-19. Each CDR3 is given with its conserved first and last residue. The D gene is left open where the match is weak. A clone size is listed for some rows: how often the clone was seen (once, few, many), or a class if it is expanded.

TRBD2,TRBV9,-,TRBJ2-1,TGTGCCAGCAGCGTCCTTAGCGGGGGCTCTTACAATGAGCAGTTCTTC,CASSVLSGGSYNEQFF
TRBD1,TRBV15,-,TRBJ1-2,TGTGCCACCAGCAGAGACACAGGGGGCTTCTATGGCTACACCTTC,CATSRDTGGFYGYTF
TRBD2,TRBV4-1,-,TRBJ2-1,TGCGCCAGCAGCCAGCGGGGGGGCGACGACAATGAGCAGTTCTTC,CASSQRGGDDNEQFF
-,TRBV6-5,-,TRBJ2-3,TGTGCCAGCAGTTATCAGGCGGCTAGCACAGATACGCAGTATTTT,CASSYQAASTDTQYF
-,TRBV27,-,TRBJ2-3,TGTGCCAGCAGTCTAAACAGGGACTCAGATACGCAGTATTTT,CASSLNRDSDTQYF
-,TRBV12-3/TRBV12-4,-,TRBJ2-7,TGTGCCAGCAGTTTTGGGACCTACGAGCAGTACTTC,CASSFGTYEQYF
-,TRBV25-1,-,TRBJ2-7,TGTGCCAGCAGTGAAAGGGAAACGGACCCCTACGAGCAGTACTTC,CASSERETDPYEQYF
-,TRBV11-2,once,TRBJ1-2,TGTGCCAGCAGCTTAGTCAACAGGGCTGGTGATGGCTACACCTTC,CASSLVNRAGDGYTF
-,TRBV9,-,TRBJ2-7,TGTGCCAGCAGCGTAGGAGGGACGGCCGGGTACGAGCAGTACTTC,CASSVGGTAGYEQYF
TRBD2,TRBV5-4,-,TRBJ2-1,TGTGCCAGCAGTTCGCCCCTGGCGGGGGGGGGAAATGAGCAGTTCTTC,CASSSPLAGGGNEQFF
-,TRBV6-5,-,TRBJ1-5,TGTGCCAGCAGTCGGACCGGCCCGCGACCCCAGCATTTT,CASSRTGPRPQHF
-,TRBV4-1,-,TRBJ2-7,TGCGCCAGCAGCCGTATACTTGACGGGGTTCCCTACGAGCAGTACTTC,CASSRILDGVPYEQYF
-,TRBV4-1,-,TRBJ2-5,TGCGCCAGCAGCCAAGCTGAGGGGGGGGTACAAGAGACCCAGTACTTC,CASSQAEGGVQETQYF
-,TRBV7-9,once,TRBJ1-2,TGTGCCAGCAGCTCCCCCGAGGGAGGCTACACCTTC,CASSSPEGGYTF